This TCR beta chain appears in the sequencing data of a study of beta chain features in type 1 diabetes (dated by TCRdb to 2016 to 2019). Regarding the complete study: Mean age, gender distribution, total cell number and subset yield did not differ between patients and healthy donors. A total of roughly 98,000,000 sorted cells were examined across all samples, and RNA yield correlated strongly with the number of cells per subset. In the study, TCRB repertoires of sorted circulating CD4+ T cell subsets from recently diagnosed type 1 diabetes patients were compared with those of matched healthy donors. Regulatory and stem cell-like memory subsets were isolated from only 8 patients and roughly eight healthy donors, whereas naive and central memory subsets came from all 30 or so donors. General study outcomes and caveats: Naive, central memory and regulatory TCRB repertoires appeared to be more alike among patients than among healthy donors. At VDJ recombination sites, patients with type 1 diabetes made fewer insertions and deleted more nucleotides, a pattern implying thymic rearrangement abnormalities. Because small numbers of individuals were included in the HLA sub-analyses, any influence of HLA type on TCRB rearrangement was left unresolved. In all four CD4+ subsets, TCRB CDR3 length was moderately but significantly shorter in type 1 diabetes patients. Sequencing cDNA rather than genomic DNA could over-represent highly expressing activated cells, although activation and CD3 levels did not differ between groups. Shorter templates might have been favored by PCR, but patient and control samples were amplified and corrected together, so both groups would have been affected equally by any skew.

A single peripheral blood draw of about 116 mL on average was collected from each donor into heparinised tubes. Using a panel that included CD45RO, CCR7, CD25, CD127, CD95 and CD27, naive, central memory, regulatory and stem cell-like memory CD4+ T cells were sorted on a BD FACSAria II. A purity above 95% was achieved for all sorted populations. PBMCs were isolated immediately by Lymphoprep density gradient centrifugation and stained directly without culture. So that batch effects would be minimized, each experiment stained and sorted samples in pairs, pairing one healthy donor with one patient. A remark on this clone: Its antigen remains undetermined. No qualities accompany the bases; no much larger clone lies one base away.

CDR3 length: 12 amino acids, cysteine to phenylalanine. Only CDR3 DNA is held: 36 bases, read in frame from base 1. V and J are truncated by 4 bases and 1 base respectively, leaving an intervening sequence of 2 bases. The germline V gene (reference sequence) gives CDR1 as GTSNPN and CDR2 as SVGIG. The High Capacity cDNA Reverse Transcription Kit was used to reverse transcribe all of the isolated RNA, meaning that expressed TCRB transcripts were what got sequenced. Naive, central memory and regulatory T cell samples underwent deep immunoSEQ sequencing, averaging approximately 3.5 million total reads per sample. Sorted cells were lysed in RLT buffer and RNA was extracted with DNase-treated RNeasy Micro or Mini kits, depending on cell number. Each cell subset was processed on its own to prevent cross-contamination, while patient and healthy donor samples were processed together. The immunoSEQ multiplex PCR was used to amplify TCRB sequences from cDNA, generating 87-bp fragments that spanned the CDR3 region. The amplicons were sequenced using the Illumina HiSeq platform. The study's processing was this. PCR bias was computationally corrected using synthetic template baselines, reads within Hamming distance 2 were collapsed, and singletons that could not be merged were discarded. By aligning reads against IMGT, V, D and J genes, CDR3 length, and insertions or deletions at six rearrangement sites were assigned. Clonotype counts were normalized to sorted cell number within each subset before computing true diversity and Gini coefficients with the tcR R package. The overlap coefficient, calculated on TCRB nucleotide sequences, was used to measure repertoire sharing. Out-of-frame TCRB sequences from naive cells were analyzed as a proxy for the pre-selection repertoire. The immuneACCESS repertoire file appears here via TCRdb, limited to in-frame rearrangements. These files lack a portion of the clones; in checked studies, under half of the deficit traces to unresolved V genes, and the cause of the others is not known. The V and J calls and clone size come from that table; D and trimming were worked out from the DNA. The sample contains 500,000 to 850,000 clones, over 12% of them found a single time. Just under 0.04% of the sample goes to the ten largest clones.

The chain was built from TRBV30 and TRBJ2-6; the D gene cannot be resolved reliably. This TCR was recovered from a man in his late teens or twenties with type 1 diabetes. The specimen sequenced was naive CD4+ T cells from blood. The cell subset or site label on this specimen signifies: true naive CD4+ T cells. CDR3 sequence: CAWTSGANVLTF. The nucleotides read TGTGCCTGGACTTCTGGGGCCAACGTCCTGACTTTC. The variable domain in full, with residues beyond the CDR3 obtained from the reference TRBV30 and TRBJ2-6 genes, is SQTIHQWPATLVQPVGSPLSLECTVEGTSNPNLYWYRQAAGRGLQLLFYSVGIGQISSEVPQNLSASRPQDRQFILSSKKLLLSDSGFYLCAWTSGANVLTFGAGSRLTVL.